This T cell receptor (beta chain) was observed in a study of read filtering for tumor transcriptome and immune sequencing. Study information: RNA-seq yielded only about 80 to 1,400 TCR reads, IR-seq about 4.05 to 11 million. The study, taken as a whole, reports: The sorted CD138-negative fraction was a mixed bone marrow immune population, not purified T cells. Compared with RNA-seq, IR-seq gave much higher clonotype depth and reliability.

Germline V gives CDR1 DFQATT, CDR2 SNEGSKA (reference sequence). The CDR3 is 16 residues long. V was pared by 2 bases and J by 5 bases, with 11 bases of the junction left unmatched. This clonotype appeared many times. Its antigen remains unknown. From 300 to 450 ng of RNA, a library with molecular barcoded alpha/delta and beta/gamma adaptors was made. TCRdb fed the reads into MiXCR, producing one record per CDR3 protein. Of roughly 130,000 distinct CDR3 sequences in the sample, approximately 12% are singletons; the top ten hold 9.5% to 11%. Sequencing was done on a sample of a population of CD138-negative cells sorted from bone marrow. This TCR came from a donor aged 40 or older with multiple myeloma. The rearrangement joins TRBV20-1 to TRBJ1-5, with 8 positions matching TRBD1. The CDR3 loop is CSARSYTGTGYQPQHF. CDR3 bases: TGCAGTGCTAGATCCTATACCGGGACAGGCTATCAGCCCCAGCATTTT.